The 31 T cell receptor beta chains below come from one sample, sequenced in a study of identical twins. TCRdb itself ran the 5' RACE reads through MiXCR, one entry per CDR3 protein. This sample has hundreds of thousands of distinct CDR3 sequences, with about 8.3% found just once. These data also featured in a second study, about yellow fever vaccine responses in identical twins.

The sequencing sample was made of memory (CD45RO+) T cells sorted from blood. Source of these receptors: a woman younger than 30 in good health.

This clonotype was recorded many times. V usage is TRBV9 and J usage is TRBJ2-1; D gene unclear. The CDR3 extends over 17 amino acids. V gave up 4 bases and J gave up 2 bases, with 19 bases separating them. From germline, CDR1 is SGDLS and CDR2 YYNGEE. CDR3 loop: CASSPRGREVAYNEQFF. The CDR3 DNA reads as TGTGCCAGCAGCCCCAGAGGTAGGGAAGTTGCCTACAATGAGCAGTTCTTC.

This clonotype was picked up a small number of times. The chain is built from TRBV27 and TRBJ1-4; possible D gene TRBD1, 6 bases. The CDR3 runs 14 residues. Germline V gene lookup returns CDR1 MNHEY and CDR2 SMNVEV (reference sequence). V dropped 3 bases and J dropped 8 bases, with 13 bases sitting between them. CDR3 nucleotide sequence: TGTGCCAGCAGTTTTAACAGGGCGGGAGAAAAACTGTTTTTT. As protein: CASSFNRAGEKLFF.

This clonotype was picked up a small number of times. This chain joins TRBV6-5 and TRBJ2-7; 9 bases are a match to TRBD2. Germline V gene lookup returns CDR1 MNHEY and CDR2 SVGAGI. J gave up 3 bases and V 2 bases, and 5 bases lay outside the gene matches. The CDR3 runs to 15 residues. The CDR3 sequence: CASSYSPSGVYEQYF. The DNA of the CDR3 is TGTGCCAGCAGTTACAGCCCTAGCGGGGTCTACGAGCAGTACTTC.

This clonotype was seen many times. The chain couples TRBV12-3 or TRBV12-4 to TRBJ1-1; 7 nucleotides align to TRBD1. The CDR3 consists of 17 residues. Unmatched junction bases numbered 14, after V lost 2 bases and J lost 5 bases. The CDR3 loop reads CASSLKRGRGRGTEAFF. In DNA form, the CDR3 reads TGTGCCAGCAGTTTAAAAAGGGGGAGGGGGCGAGGGACTGAAGCTTTCTTT.

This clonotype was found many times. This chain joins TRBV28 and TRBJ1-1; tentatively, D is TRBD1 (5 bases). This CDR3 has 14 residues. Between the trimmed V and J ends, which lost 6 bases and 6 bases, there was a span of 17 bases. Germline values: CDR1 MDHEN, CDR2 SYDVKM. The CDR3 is CASRTQGIGPEAFF. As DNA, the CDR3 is TGTGCCAGCAGAACCCAGGGTATTGGCCCTGAAGCTTTCTTT.

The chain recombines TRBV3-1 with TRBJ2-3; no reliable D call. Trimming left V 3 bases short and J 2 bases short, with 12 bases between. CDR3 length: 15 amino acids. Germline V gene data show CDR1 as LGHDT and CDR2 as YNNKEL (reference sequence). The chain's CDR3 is CASSHQVTDTDTQYF. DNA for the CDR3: TGTGCCAGCAGCCATCAGGTCACCGACACAGATACGCAGTATTTT.

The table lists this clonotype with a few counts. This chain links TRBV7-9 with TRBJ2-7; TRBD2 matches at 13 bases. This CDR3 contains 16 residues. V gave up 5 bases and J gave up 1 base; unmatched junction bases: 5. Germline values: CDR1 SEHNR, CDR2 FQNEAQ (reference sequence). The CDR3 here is CASSGGTSGKSYEQYF. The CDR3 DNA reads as TGTGCCAGCAGCGGAGGGACTAGCGGGAAGTCCTACGAGCAGTACTTC.

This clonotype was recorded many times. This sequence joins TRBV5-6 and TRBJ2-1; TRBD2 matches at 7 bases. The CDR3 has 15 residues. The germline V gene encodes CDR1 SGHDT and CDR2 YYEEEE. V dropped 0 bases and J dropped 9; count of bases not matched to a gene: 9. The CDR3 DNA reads TGTGCCAGCAGCTTGGAGACTAGCCCCCGAGGTGAGCAGTTCTTC. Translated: CASSLETSPRGEQFF. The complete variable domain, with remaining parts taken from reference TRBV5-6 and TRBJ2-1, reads DAGVTQSPTHLIKTRGQQVTLRCSPKSGHDTVSWYQQALGQGPQFIFQYYEEEERQRGNFPDRFSGHQFPNYSSELNVNALLLGDSALYLCASSLETSPRGEQFFGPGTRLTVL.

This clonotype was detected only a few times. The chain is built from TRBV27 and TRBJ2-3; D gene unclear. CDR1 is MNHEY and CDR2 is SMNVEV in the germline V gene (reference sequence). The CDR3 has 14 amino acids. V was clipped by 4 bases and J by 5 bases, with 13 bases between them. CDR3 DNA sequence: TGTGCCAGCAGTTCCACACTGGCTCTAGATACGCAGTATTTT. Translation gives CASSSTLALDTQYF.

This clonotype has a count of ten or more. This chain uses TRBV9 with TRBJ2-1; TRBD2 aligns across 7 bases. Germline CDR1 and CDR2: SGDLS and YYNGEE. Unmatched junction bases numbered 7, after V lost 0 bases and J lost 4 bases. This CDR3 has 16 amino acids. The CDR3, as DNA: TGTGCCAGCAGCGTAGAGGCGGGAGAACTTTACAATGAGCAGTTCTTC. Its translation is CASSVEAGELYNEQFF.

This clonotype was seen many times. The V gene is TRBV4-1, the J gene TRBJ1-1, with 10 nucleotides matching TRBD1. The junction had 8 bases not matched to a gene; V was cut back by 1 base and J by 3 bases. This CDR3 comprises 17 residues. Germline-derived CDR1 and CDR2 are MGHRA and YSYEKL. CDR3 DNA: TGCGCCAGCAGCCAAGGATACAAAGGGACAGGGGACACTGAAGCTTTCTTT. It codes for CASSQGYKGTGDTEAFF.

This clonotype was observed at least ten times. The DNA for the CDR3 is TGTGCCAGCAGTTCGACAGGGGCCTACACCTTC. This sequence encodes CASSSTGAYTF. The V and J genes are TRBV28 and TRBJ1-2; 8 nucleotides match TRBD1. The V gene's germline CDR1 is MDHEN and CDR2 SYDVKM. The V segment lost 4 bases and the J segment 10 bases; nucleotides outside the gene matches: 2. The CDR3 extends over 11 amino acids.

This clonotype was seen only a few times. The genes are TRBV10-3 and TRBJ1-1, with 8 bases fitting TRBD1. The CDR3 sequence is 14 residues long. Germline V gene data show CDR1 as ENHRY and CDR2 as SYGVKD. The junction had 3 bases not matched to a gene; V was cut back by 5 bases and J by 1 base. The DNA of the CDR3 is TGTGCCATCAGTCCGACAGGGGCGAACACTGAAGCTTTCTTT. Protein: CAISPTGANTEAFF.

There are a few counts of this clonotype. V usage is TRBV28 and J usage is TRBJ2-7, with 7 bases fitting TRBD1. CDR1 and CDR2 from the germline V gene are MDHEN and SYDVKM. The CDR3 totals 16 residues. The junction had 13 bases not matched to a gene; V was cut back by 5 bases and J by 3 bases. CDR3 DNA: TGTGCCAGCAGTGAGGGGGCTCGGACAGGCGTCTACGAGCAGTACGTC. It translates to CASSEGARTGVYEQYV.

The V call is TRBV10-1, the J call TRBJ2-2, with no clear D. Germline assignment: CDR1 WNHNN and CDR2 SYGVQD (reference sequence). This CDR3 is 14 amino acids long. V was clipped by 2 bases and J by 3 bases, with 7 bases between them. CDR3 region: CASSEGTDTGELFF. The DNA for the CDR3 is TGCGCCAGCAGTGAGGGTACAGACACCGGGGAGCTGTTTTTT.

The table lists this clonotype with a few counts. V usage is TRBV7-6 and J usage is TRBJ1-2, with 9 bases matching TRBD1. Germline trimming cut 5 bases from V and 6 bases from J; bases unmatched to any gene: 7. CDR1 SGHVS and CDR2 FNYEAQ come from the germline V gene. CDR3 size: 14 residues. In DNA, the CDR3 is TGTGCCAGCAGCACGGCGGGGACAGGGAATGGCTACACCTTC. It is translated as CASSTAGTGNGYTF.

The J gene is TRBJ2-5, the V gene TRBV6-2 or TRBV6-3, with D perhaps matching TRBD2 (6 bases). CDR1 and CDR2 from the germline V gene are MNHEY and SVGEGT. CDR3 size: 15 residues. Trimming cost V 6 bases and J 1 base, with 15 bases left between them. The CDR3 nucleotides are TGTGCCAGCAGATGGGACTCCGTGAGCCAAGAGACCCAGTACTTC. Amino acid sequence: CASRWDSVSQETQYF.

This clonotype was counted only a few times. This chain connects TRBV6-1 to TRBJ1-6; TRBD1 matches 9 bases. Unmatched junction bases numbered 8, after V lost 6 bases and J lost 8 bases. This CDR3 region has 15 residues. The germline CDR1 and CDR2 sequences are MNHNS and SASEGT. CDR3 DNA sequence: TGTGCCAGCAGGGGACCGGGACAGGGTTATTCACCCCTCCACTTT. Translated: CASRGPGQGYSPLHF.

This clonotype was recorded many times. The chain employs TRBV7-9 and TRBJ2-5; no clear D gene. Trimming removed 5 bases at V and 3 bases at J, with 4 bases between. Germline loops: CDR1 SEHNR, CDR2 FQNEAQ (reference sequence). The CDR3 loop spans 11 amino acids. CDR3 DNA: TGTGCCAGCAGCGTAGAAGAGACCCAGTACTTC. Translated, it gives CASSVEETQYF.

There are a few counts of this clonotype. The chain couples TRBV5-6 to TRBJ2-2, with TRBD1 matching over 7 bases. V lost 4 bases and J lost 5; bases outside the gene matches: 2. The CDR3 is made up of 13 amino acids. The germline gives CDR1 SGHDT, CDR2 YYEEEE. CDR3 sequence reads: CASSRGQTGELFF. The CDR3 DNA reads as TGTGCCAGCAGCAGGGGGCAAACCGGGGAGCTGTTTTTT.

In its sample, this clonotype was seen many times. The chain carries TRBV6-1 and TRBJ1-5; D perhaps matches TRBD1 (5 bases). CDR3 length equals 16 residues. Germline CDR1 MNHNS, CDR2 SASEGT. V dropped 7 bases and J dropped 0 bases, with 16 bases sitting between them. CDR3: CASTRVGHYSNQPQHF. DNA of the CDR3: TGTGCCAGCACGAGGGTGGGGCACTATAGCAATCAGCCCCAGCATTTT.

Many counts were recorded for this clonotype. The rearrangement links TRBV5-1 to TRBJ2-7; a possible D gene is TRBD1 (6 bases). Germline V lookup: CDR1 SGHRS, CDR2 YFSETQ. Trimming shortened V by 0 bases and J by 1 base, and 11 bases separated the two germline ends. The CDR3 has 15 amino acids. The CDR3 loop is CASSLGLQGSYEQYV. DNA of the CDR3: TGCGCCAGCAGCTTGGGACTACAGGGTTCCTACGAGCAGTACGTC.

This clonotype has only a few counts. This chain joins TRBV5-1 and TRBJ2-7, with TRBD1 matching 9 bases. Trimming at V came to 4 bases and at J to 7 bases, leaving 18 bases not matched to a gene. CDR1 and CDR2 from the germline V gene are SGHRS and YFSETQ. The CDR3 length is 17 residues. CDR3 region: CASSESLGGDRVKEQYF. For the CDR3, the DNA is TGCGCCAGCAGCGAGAGTTTGGGTGGGGACAGGGTGAAGGAGCAGTACTTC.

The CDR3 coding sequence is TGTGCCAGCAGTCGAAACTTACAGGGGGCTCTCTATGGCTACACCTTC. This gives the protein CASSRNLQGALYGYTF. This sequence joins TRBV27 and TRBJ1-2; 9 bases match TRBD1. Germline CDR1 is MNHEY and CDR2 is SMNVEV (reference sequence). Losses at the gene ends were 5 bases for V and 4 bases for J; bases not matched to a gene: 11. The CDR3 runs 16 residues.

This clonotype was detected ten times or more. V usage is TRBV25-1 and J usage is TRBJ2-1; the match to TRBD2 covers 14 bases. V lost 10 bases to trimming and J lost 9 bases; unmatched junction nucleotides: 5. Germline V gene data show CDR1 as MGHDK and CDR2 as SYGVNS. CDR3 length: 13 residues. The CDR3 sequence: CATGTSGRFEQFF. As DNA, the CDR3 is TGTGCCACCGGGACTAGCGGGAGATTTGAGCAGTTCTTC.

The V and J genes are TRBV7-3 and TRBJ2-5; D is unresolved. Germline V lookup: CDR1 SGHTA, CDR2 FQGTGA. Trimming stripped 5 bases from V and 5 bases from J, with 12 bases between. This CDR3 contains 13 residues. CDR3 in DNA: TGTGCCAGCAGCCGAAAACCCGCGGAGACCCAGTACTTC. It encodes CASSRKPAETQYF. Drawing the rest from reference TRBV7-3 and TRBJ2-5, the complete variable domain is GAGVSQTPSNKVTEKGKYVELRCDPISGHTALYWYRQSLGQGPEFLIYFQGTGAADDSGLPNDRFFAVRPEGSVSTLKIQRTERGDSAVYLCASSRKPAETQYFGPGTRLLVL.

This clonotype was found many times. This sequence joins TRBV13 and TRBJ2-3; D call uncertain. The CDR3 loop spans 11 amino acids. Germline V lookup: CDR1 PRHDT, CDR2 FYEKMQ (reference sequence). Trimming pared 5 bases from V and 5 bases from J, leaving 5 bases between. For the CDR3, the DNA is TGTGCCAGCAGCCTTATAGATACGCAGTATTTT. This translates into CASSLIDTQYF.

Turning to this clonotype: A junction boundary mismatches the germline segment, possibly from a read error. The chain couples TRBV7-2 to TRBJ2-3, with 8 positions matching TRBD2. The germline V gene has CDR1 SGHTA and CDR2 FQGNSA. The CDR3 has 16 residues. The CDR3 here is CASSSGRGGLTDMQYF. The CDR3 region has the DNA TGTGCCAGCAGCTCGGGCCGGGGGGGTCTCACAGATATGCAGTATTTT. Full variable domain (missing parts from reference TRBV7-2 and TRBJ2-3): GAGVSQSPSNKVTEKGKDVELRCDPISGHTALYWYRQSLGQGLEFLIYFQGNSAPDKSGLPSDRFSAERTGGSVSTLTIQRTQQEDSAVYLCASSSGRGGLTDMQYFGPGTRLTVL.

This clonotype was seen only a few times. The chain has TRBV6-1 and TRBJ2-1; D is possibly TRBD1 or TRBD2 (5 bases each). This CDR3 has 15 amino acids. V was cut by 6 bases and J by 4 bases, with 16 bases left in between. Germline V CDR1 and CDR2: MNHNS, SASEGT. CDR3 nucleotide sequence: TGTGCCAGCAGCGAACCGGGACGGACTTACAATGAGCAGTTCTTC. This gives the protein CASSEPGRTYNEQFF.

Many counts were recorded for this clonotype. CDR3 sequence reads: CASSPRQGAYEQYF. Written as DNA, the CDR3 is TGTGCCAGCAGCCCCCGACAGGGGGCCTACGAGCAGTACTTC. This sequence joins TRBV7-9 and TRBJ2-7; 9 bases agree with TRBD1. V shed 5 bases and J 2 bases; nucleotides not matched to a gene: 4. The CDR3 has 14 residues. Germline assignment: CDR1 SEHNR and CDR2 FQNEAQ (reference sequence).

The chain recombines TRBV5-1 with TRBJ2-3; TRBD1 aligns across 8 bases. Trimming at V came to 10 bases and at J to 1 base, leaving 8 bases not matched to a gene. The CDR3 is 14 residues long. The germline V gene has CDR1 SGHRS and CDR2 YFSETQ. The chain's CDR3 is CASSVQGGTDTQYF. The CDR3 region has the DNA TGCGCCTCTTCCGTACAGGGGGGCACAGATACGCAGTATTTT.